This T cell receptor (beta chain) emerged from a study of blood T cells in healthy people across ages. CDR1 is DFQATT, CDR2 SNEGSKA, per germline (reference sequence). The CDR3 sequence is 14 residues long. V lost 4 bases and J 1 base, leaving 13 bases between the germline ends. The authors ran a second PCR of about 6 to 11 cycles using a sample-barcoded 5' primer and a J-beta primer mix. TCRdb used MiXCR to reprocess the 5' RACE reads, holding one entry per CDR3 protein. The repertoire holds 1.8 million or so distinct CDR3 sequences, with about two fifths as singletons. The chain is built from TRBV20-1 and TRBJ1-1; D unclear. This receptor was identified in a human donor in good health. Sequenced input: blood. In nucleotides, the CDR3 is TGCAGTGCTACTGGCGGGGTTGGGAACACTGAAGCTTTCTTT. This translates into CSATGGVGNTEAFF.